This T cell receptor (beta chain) was sequenced for a study of T cell changes during pregnancy in multiple sclerosis. The CDR3 loop spans 16 amino acids. Germline V gene data show CDR1 as GTSNPN and CDR2 as SVGIG (reference sequence). V lost 2 bases to trimming and J lost 4 bases; unmatched junction nucleotides: 12. The protocol was immunoSEQ multiplex PCR, while the TCRdb copy is restricted to in-frame clones and leaves out a portion. The sample yields roughly 47,000 clones, 89% seen once. The chain carries TRBV30 and TRBJ2-5; TRBD2 aligns across 8 bases. This receptor was taken from a female donor with multiple sclerosis, enrolled in a pregnancy study. Material: CD4+ T cells from peripheral blood mononuclear cells, obtained after pregnancy. This CDR3 reads CAWSSGGSRVGETQYF. The CDR3 DNA is TGTGCCTGGAGTTCGGGGGGGAGTAGGGTTGGAGAGACCCAGTACTTC.